The present T cell receptor (beta chain) was sequenced within a study of T cells in Graves' hyperthyroidism and ophthalmopathy. This clonotype was observed a handful of times. Antigen: not known. The length of the CDR3 is 13 residues. Germline lookup yields CDR1 MNHEY and CDR2 SVGEGT. Trimming shortened V by 6 bases and J by 5 bases, and 13 bases separated the two germline ends. Findings and limits, study-wide: The model identified upcoming ophthalmopathy a median about 6.5 months ahead of onset. Ophthalmopathy and stable hyperthyroidism were told apart by a 13 V-J model.

Researchers took RNA transcripts and amplified the TCR beta CDR3 regions from them. During a first-round RT-PCR of the TCR CDR3, the HTBI primer set was used. TCRdb re-derived calls from the multiplex PCR reads in MiXCR, one entry per CDR3 protein. The sample consists of some 600,000 distinct CDR3 sequences, approximately 15% of them appearing once. The source material was blood. The sequence was obtained from a woman in her 30s with Graves' hyperthyroidism that later progressed to Graves' ophthalmopathy. This chain uses TRBV6-2 or TRBV6-3 with TRBJ1-1; D ambiguous. Written as DNA, the CDR3 is TGTGCCAGCAGAGCACTCCGGGCGACTGAAGCTTTCTTT. Its translation: CASRALRATEAFF.